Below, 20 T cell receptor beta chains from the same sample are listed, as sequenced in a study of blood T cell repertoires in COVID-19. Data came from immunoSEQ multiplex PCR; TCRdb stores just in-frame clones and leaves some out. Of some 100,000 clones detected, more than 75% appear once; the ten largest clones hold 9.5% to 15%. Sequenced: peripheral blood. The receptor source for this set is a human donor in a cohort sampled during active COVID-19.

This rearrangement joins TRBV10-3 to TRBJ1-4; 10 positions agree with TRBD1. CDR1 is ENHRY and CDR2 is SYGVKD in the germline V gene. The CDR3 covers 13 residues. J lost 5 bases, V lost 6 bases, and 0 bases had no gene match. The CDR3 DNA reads TGTGCCATCAGGGACAGGGGGAATGAAAAACTGTTTTTT. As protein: CAIRDRGNEKLFF.

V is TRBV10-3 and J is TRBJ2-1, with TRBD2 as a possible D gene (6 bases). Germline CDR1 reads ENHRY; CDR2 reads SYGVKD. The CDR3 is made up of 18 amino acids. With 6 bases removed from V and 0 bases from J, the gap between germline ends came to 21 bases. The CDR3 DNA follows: TGTGCCATCAGCGGGGACTTCAAACACTACAGCTCCTACAATGAGCAGTTCTTC. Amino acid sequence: CAISGDFKHYSSYNEQFF.

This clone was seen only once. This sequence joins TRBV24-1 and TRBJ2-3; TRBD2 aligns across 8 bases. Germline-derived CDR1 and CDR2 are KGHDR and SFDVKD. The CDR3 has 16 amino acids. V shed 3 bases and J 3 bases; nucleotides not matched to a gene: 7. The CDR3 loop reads CATSDGKAGVTDTQYF. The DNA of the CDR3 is TGTGCCACCAGTGATGGGAAAGCGGGAGTAACAGATACGCAGTATTTT.

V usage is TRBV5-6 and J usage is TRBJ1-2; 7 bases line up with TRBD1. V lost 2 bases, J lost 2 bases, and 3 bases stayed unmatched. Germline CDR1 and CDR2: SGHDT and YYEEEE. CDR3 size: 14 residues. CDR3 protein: CASSLQGINYGYTF. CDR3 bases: TGTGCCAGCAGCTTACAGGGGATAAACTATGGCTACACCTTC.

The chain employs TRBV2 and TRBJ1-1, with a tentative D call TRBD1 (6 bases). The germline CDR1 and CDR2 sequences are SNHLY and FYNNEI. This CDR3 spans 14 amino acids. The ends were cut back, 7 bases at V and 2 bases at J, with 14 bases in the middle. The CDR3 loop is CASIFDRSNTEAFF. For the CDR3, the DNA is TGTGCCAGCATCTTCGACAGGAGTAACACTGAAGCTTTCTTT.

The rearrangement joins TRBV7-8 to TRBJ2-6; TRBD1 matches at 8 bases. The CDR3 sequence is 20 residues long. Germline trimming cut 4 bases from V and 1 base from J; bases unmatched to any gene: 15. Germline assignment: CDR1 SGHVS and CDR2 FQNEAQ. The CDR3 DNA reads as TGTGCCAGCAGCTCCCCAAAACAGGGGGTCGCGTGGTCTGGGGCCAACGTCCTGACTTTC. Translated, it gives CASSSPKQGVAWSGANVLTF.

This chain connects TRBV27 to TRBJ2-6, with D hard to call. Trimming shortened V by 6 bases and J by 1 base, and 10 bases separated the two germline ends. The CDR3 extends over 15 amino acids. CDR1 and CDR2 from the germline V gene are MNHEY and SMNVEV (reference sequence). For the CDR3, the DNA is TGTGCCAGCAGATCAGGAATGTCTGGGGCCAACGTCCTGACTTTC. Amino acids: CASRSGMSGANVLTF.

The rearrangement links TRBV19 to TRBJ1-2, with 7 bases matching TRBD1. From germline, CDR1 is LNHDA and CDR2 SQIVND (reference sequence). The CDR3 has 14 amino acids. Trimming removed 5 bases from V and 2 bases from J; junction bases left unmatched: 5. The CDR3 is CASSSRDSNYGYTF. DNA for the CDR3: TGTGCCAGTAGTTCTAGGGACAGCAACTATGGCTACACCTTC.

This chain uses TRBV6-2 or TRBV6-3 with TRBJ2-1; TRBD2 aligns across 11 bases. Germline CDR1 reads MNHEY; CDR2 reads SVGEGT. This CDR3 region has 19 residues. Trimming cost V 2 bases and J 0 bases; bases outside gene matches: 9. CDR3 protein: CASSYPLAGGNRSYNEQFF. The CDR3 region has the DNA TGTGCCAGCAGTTACCCCCTAGCGGGAGGTAATCGCTCCTACAATGAGCAGTTCTTC.

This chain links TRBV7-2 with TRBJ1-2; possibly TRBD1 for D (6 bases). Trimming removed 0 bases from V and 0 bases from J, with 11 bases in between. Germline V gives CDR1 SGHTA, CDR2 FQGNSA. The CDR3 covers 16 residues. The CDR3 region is CASSLAAGASNYGYTF. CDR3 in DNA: TGTGCCAGCAGCTTAGCGGCGGGGGCCTCTAACTATGGCTACACCTTC.

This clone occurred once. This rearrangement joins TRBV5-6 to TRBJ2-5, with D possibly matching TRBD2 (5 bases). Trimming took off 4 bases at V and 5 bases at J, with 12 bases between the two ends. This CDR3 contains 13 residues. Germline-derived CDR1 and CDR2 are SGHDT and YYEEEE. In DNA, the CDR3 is TGTGCCAGCAGCCTGGTACGAGGGGAGACCCAGTACTTC. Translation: CASSLVRGETQYF.

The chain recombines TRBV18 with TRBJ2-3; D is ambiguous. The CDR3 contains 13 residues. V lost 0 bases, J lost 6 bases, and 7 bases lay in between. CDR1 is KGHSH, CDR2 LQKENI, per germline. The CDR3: CASSPPVDDTQYF. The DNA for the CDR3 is TGTGCCAGCTCACCACCGGTAGATGATACGCAGTATTTT.

The CDR3 reads CASSLAGRNYEQYF. CDR3 DNA: TGCGCCAGCAGCTTAGCGGGAAGGAATTACGAGCAGTACTTC. This chain connects TRBV5-1 to TRBJ2-7; 7 nucleotides agree with TRBD2. The V gene end was trimmed by 2 bases and the J gene end by 4 bases; junction bases not matched to a gene: 6. The CDR3 is 14 residues long. CDR1 is SGHRS and CDR2 is YFSETQ in the germline V gene.

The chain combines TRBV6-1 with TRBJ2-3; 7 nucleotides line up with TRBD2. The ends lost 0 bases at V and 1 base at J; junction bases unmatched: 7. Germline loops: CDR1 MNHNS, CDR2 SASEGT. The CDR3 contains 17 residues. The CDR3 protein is CASSEAQAGVGTDTQYF. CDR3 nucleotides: TGTGCCAGCAGTGAAGCTCAGGCGGGAGTAGGCACAGATACGCAGTATTTT.

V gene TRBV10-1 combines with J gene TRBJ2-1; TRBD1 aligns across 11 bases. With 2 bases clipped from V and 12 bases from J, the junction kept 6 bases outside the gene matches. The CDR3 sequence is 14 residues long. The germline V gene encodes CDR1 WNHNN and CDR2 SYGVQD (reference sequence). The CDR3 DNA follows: TGCGCCAGCAGTGAGGCGGGACAGGGGGTTAGGCAGTTCTTC. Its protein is CASSEAGQGVRQFF.

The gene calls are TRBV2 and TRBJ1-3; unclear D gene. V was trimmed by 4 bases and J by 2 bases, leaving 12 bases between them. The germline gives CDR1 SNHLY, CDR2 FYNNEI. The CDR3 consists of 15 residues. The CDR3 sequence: CASSVRSIAGNTIYF. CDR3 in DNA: TGTGCCAGCAGTGTACGGTCAATCGCTGGAAACACCATATATTTT.

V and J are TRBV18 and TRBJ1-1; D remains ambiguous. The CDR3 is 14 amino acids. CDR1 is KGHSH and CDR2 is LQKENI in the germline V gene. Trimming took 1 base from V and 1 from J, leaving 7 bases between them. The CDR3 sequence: CASSPLYRNTEAFF. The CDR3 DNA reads TGTGCCAGCTCACCACTCTACAGGAACACTGAAGCTTTCTTT.

The CDR3 region has the DNA TGTGCCACCAGTGATTTTTTAGTCGCGGACAGGACAAATGAAAAACTGTTTTTT. Amino acids: CATSDFLVADRTNEKLFF. This chain connects TRBV24-1 to TRBJ1-4; 7 positions match TRBD1. V was clipped by 1 base and J by 5 bases; unmatched bases: 12. The CDR3 loop spans 18 amino acids. The germline V gene encodes CDR1 KGHDR and CDR2 SFDVKD.

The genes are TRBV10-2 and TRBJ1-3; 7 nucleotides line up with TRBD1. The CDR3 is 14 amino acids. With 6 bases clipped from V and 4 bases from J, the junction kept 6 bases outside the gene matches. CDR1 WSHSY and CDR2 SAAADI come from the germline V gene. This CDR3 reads CASRETGVGNTIYF. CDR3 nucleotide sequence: TGCGCCAGCAGGGAAACAGGGGTCGGAAACACCATATATTTT.

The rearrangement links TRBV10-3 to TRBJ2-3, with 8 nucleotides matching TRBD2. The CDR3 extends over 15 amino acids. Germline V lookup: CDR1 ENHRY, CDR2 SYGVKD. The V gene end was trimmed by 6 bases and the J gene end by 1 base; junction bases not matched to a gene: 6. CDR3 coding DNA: TGTGCCATCAGAAAACTAGCGGCGGGCACAGATACGCAGTATTTT. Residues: CAIRKLAAGTDTQYF.